This T cell receptor (beta chain) was profiled in a study of T cells in Graves' hyperthyroidism and ophthalmopathy. The study excluded patients with uncontrolled infection, other autoimmune disease, pregnancy or lactation. Orbital computed tomography and thyroid ultrasound, together with serum TRAb and thyroxine and clinical symptoms, were used for diagnoses. Details on this clonotype: Antigen: not known.

There were TCR beta CDR3 regions amplified from RNA transcripts. RT-PCR in the first round (using the HTBI primer set) targeted the TCR CDR3. TCRdb re-called the multiplex PCR reads with MiXCR, one entry per CDR3 protein. The table lists 550,000 to 600,000 distinct CDR3 sequences, around 42% of them singletons, with around 20% in the top ten. Study-level results: Most thyroid-expanded clonotypes above 0.001 were also found in blood. A median approximately 6.5 months before onset, the model predicted ophthalmopathy.

CDR3 length: 15 residues. Germline assignment: CDR1 MDHEN and CDR2 SYDVKM. V gave up 6 bases and J gave up 0 bases, with 12 bases separating them. The sample consisted of peripheral blood or thyroid tissue (not recorded which). This rearrangement joins TRBV28 to TRBJ1-5; D is unclear. The TCR comes from an adult woman with Graves' disease, either hyperthyroidism or ophthalmopathy (not recorded which). The CDR3 DNA reads as TGTGCCAGCAGCGAACTCACATTTAGCAATCAGCCCCAGCATTTT. Protein product: CASSELTFSNQPQHF. Full variable domain (rest looked up from reference TRBV28 and TRBJ1-5): DVKVTQSSRYLVKRTGEKVFLECVQDMDHENMFWYRQDPGLGLRLIYFSYDVKMKEKGDIPEGYSVSREKKERFSLILESASTNQTSMYLCASSELTFSNQPQHFGDGTRLSIL.